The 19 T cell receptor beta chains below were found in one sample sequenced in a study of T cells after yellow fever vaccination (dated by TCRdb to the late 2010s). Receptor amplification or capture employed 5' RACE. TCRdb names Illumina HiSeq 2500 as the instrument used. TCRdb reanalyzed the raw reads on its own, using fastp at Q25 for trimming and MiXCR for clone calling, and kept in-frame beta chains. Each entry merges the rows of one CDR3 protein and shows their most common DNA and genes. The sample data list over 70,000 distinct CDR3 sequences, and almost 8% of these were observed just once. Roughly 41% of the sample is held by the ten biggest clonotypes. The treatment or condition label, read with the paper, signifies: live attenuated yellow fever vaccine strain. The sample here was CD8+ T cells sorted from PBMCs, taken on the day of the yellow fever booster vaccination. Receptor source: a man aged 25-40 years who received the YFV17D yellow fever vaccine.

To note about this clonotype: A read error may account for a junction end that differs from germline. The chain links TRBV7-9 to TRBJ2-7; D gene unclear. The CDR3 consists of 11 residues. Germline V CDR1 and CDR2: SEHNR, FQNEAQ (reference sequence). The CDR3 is CASSLTYAQYF. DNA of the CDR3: TGTGCCAGCAGCTTAACCTACGCGCAGTACTTC.

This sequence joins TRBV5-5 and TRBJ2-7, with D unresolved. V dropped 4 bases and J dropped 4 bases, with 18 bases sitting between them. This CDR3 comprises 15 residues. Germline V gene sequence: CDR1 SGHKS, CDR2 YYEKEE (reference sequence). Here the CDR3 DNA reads TGTGCCAGCAGCACCGACGAGGCAGGCCTATACGAGCAGTACTTC. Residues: CASSTDEAGLYEQYF.

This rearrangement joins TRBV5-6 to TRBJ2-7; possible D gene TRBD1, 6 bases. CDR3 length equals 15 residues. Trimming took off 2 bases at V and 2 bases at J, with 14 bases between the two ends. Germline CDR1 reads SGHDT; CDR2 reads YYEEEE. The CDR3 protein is CASSLPTGPTYEQYF. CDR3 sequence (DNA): TGTGCCAGCAGCTTACCGACAGGCCCGACCTACGAGCAGTACTTC. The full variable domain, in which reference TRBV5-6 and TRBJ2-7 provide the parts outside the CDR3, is DAGVTQSPTHLIKTRGQQVTLRCSPKSGHDTVSWYQQALGQGPQFIFQYYEEEERQRGNFPDRFSGHQFPNYSSELNVNALLLGDSALYLCASSLPTGPTYEQYFGPGTRLTVT.

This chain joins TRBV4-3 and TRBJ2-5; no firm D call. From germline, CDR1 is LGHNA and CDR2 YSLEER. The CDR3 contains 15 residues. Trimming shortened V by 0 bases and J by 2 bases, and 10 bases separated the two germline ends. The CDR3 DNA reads TGCGCCAGCAGCCAAGATCATGGGTGGCAAGAGACCCAGTACTTC. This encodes CASSQDHGWQETQYF.

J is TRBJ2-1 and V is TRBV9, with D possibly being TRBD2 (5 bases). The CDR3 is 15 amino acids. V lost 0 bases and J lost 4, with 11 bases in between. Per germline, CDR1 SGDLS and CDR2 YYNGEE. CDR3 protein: CASSVDAGGYNEQFF. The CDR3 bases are TGTGCCAGCAGCGTAGATGCGGGTGGATACAATGAGCAGTTCTTC.

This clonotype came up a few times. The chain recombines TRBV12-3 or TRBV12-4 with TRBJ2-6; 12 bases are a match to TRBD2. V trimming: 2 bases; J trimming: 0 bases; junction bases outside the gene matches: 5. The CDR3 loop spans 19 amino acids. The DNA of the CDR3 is TGTGCCAGCAGTTTAAGACTAGCGGGAGAGATCTCTGGGGCCAACGTCCTGACTTTC. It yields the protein CASSLRLAGEISGANVLTF.

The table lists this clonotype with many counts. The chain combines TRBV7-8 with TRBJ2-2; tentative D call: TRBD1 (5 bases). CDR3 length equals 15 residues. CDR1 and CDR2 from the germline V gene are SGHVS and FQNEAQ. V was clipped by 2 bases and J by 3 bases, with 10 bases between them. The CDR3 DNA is TGTGCCAGCAGCTTACAGGGTTGGGACACCGGGGAGCTGTTTTTT. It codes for CASSLQGWDTGELFF.

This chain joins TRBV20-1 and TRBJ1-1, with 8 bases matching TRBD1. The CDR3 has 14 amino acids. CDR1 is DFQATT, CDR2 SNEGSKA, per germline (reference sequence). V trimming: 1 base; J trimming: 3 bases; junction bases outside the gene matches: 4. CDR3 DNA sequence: TGCAGTGCTAGAGGACAGGGGAGAGACACTGAAGCTTTCTTT. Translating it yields CSARGQGRDTEAFF.

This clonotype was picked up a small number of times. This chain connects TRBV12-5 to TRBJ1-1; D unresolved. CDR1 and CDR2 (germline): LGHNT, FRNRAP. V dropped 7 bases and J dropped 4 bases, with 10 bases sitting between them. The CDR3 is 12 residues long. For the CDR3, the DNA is TGTGCTAGTGCCTTGCTGGTCACTGAAGCTTTCTTT. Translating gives CASALLVTEAFF. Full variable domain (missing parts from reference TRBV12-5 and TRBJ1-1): DARVTQTPRHKVTEMGQEVTMRCQPILGHNTVFWYRQTMMQGLELLAYFRNRAPLDDSGMPKDRFSAEMPDATLATLKIQPSEPRDSAVYFCASALLVTEAFFGQGTRLTVV.

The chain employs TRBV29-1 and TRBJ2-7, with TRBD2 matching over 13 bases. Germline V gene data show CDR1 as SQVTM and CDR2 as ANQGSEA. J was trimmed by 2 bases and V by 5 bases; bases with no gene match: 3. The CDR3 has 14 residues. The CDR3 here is CSVTGLAGAYEQYF. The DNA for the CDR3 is TGCAGCGTTACCGGACTAGCGGGAGCCTACGAGCAGTACTTC.

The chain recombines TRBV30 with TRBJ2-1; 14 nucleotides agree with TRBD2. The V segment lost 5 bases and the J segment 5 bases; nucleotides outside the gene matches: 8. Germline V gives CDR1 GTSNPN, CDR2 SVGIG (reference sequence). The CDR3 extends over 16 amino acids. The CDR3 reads CAWVPGLAGVDNEQFF. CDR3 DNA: TGTGCCTGGGTACCGGGACTAGCGGGAGTAGACAATGAGCAGTTCTTC.

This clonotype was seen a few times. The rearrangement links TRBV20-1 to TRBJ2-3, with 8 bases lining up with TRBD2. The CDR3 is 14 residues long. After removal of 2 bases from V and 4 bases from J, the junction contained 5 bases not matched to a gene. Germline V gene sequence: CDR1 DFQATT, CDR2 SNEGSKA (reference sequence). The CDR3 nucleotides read TGCAGTGCTAGACTAGCGGGTTCCTCAGATACGCAGTATTTT. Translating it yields CSARLAGSSDTQYF.

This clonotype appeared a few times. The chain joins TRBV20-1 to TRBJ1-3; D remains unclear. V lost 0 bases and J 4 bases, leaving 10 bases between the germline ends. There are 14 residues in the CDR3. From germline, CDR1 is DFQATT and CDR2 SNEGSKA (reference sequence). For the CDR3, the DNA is TGCAGTGCTAGAGATACCCGAGCGGGAAACACCATATATTTT. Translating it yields CSARDTRAGNTIYF.

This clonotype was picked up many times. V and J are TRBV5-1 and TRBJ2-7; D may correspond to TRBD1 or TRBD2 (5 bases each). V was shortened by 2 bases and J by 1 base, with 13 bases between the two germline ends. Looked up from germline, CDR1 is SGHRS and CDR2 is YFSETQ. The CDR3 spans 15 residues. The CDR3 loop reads CASSFGPEGSYEQYF. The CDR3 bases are TGCGCCAGCAGCTTCGGGCCAGAGGGGTCCTACGAGCAGTACTTC.

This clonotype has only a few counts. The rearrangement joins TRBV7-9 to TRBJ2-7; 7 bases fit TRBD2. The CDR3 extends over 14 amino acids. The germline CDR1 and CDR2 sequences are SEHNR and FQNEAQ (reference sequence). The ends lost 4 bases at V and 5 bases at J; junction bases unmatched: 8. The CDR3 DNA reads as TGTGCCAGCAGCTGGGGGGGGTTAGGCAACGAGCAGTACTTC. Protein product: CASSWGGLGNEQYF.

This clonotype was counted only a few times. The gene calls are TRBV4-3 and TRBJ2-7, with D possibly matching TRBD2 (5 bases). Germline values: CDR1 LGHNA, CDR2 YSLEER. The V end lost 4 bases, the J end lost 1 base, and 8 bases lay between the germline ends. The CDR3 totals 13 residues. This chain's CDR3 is CASSPRGSYEQYF. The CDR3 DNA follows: TGCGCCAGCAGCCCCCGGGGTTCCTACGAGCAGTACTTC.

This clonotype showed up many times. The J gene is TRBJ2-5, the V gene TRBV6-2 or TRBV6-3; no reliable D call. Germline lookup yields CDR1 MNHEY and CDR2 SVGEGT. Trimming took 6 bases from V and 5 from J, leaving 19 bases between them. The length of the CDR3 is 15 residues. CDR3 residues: CASSKGPLLEETQYF. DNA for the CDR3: TGTGCCAGCAGCAAGGGTCCCCTGTTGGAGGAGACCCAGTACTTC.

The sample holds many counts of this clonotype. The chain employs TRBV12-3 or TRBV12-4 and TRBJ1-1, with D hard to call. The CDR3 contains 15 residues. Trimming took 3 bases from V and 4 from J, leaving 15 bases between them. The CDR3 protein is CASSFGLGLSTEAFF. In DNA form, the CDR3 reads TGTGCCAGCAGTTTCGGGCTTGGGCTGAGCACTGAAGCTTTCTTT.

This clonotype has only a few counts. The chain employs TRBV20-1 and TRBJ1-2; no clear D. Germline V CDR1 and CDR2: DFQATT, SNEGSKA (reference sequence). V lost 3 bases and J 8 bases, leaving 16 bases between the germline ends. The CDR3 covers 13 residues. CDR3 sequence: CSASPPNPWGYTF. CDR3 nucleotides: TGCAGTGCTAGCCCCCCCAATCCGTGGGGCTACACCTTC.